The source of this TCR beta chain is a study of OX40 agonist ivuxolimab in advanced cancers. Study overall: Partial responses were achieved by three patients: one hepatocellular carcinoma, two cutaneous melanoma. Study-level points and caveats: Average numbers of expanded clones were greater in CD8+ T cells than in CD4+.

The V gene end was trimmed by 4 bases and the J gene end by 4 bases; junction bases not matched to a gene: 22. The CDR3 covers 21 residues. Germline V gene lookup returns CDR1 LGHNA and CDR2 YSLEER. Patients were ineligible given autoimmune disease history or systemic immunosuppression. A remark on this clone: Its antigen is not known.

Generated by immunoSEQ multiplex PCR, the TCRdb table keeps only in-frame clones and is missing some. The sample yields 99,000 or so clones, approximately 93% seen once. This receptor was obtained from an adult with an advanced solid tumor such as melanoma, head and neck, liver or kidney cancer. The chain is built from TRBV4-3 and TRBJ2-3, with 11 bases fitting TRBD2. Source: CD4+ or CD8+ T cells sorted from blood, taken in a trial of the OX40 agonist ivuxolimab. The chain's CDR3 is CASSPRRTSGGPIGGSDTQYF. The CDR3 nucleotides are TGCGCCAGCAGCCCACGGCGCACTAGCGGGGGCCCGATTGGGGGGTCAGATACGCAGTATTTT.